The present entry profiles one T cell receptor beta chain with its context. Its antigen is not known. Profiled with immunoSEQ multiplex PCR; TCRdb holds only in-frame clones, not every one. The sample holds 400,000 to 500,000 clones, roughly 90% seen once. The treatment: around 19 received Ad26.COV2.S at low or high dose, single or two shots; 5 received placebo; per-sample allocation not given. The samples were gathered on day 63 after the first injection of vaccine or placebo. The CDR3 spans 11 residues. V was pared by 7 bases and J by 3 bases, with 7 bases between. Germline CDR1 is SQVTM and CDR2 is ANQGSEA. These data are taken from a study of Ad26.COV2.S vaccination and SARS-CoV-2 variants. About the research overall: Among those in the COV1001 Ad26.COV2.S trial arm was the donor. The authors gave Ad26.COV2.S intramuscularly, either once or twice 56 days apart. Findings and caveats of the study: Responses of T cells in total may have been underestimated by the TCR breadth and depth analyses. While placebo recipients had lower spike-specific TCR breadth, vaccine recipients had more.

This chain joins TRBV29-1 and TRBJ1-3, with a tentative D call TRBD1 (5 bases). Here the sequenced sample was peripheral blood, taken in a trial of Ad26.COV2.S vaccine versus placebo. The TCR originated in a person aged 18-60 years who received the Ad26.COV2.S COVID-19 vaccine or a placebo. The CDR3 bases are TGCAGCGCCAGGGTTGGAAACACCATATATTTT. This encodes CSARVGNTIYF.